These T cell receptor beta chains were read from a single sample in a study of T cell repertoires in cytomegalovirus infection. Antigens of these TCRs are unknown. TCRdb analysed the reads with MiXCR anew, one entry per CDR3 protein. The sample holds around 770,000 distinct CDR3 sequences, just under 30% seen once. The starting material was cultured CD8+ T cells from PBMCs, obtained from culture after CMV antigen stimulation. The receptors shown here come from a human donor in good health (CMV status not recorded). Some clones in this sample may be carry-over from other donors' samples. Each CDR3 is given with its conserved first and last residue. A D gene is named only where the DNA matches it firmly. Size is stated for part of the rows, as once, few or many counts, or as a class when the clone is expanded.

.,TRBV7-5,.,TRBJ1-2,CISVPDPVTASPTGPSNYGYTF,.
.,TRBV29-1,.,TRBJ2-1,CSVPGLGRGQFF,TGCAGCGTTCCGGGGCTTGGTAGAGGGCAGTTCTTC
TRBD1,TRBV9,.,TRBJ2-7,CASSVAGTGSYEQYF,TGTGCCAGCAGCGTAGCTGGGACAGGCTCCTACGAGCAGTACTTC
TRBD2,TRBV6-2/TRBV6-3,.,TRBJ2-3,CASYGGGLPRDF,TGTGCCTCCTACGGGGGGGGGCTTCCGCGAGATTTT
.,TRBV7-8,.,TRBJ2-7,CASTLGGASSYEQYF,TGTGCCAGCACCCTAGGGGGGGCTAGCTCCTACGAGCAGTACTTC
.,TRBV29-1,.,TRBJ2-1,CSVVGGGSNEQFF,TGCAGCGTTGTTGGTGGGGGGAGCAATGAGCAGTTCTTC
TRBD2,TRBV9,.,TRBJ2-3,CASSSGSGVGGGQYF,TGTGCCAGCAGCTCGGGAAGCGGGGTCGGTGGGGGTCAGTATTTT
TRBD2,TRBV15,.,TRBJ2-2,CATSSPIAGLTTGELFF,TGTGCCACCAGCAGTCCCATAGCGGGCTTAACTACCGGGGAGCTGTTTTTT
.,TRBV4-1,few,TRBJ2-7,CASSQEGRTYEQYF,TGCGCCAGCAGCCAAGAGGGCCGAACCTACGAGCAGTACTTC
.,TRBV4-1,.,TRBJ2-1,CASSQRHRNEQFF,TGCGCCAGCAGCCAGAGGCACCGAAATGAGCAGTTCTTC
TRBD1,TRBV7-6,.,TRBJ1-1,CASSTSRDRNTEAFF,TGTGCCAGCAGCACGTCCCGGGACAGGAACACTGAAGCTTTCTTT
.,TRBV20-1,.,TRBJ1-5,CSAPDRHSNQPQHF,TGCAGTGCCCCGGACAGACATAGCAATCAGCCCCAGCATTTT
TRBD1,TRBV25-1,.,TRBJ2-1,CASVQGGSYNEQFF,TGTGCCAGTGTTCAAGGGGGCTCTTACAATGAGCAGTTCTTC
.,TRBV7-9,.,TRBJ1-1,CASSSTDYLATEAFF,TGTGCCAGCAGCTCTACAGATTACCTCGCCACTGAAGCTTTCTTT
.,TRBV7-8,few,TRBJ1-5,CASSLRSDPSLNQPQHF,TGTGCCAGCAGCTTAAGGTCCGACCCTTCGTTAAATCAGCCCCAGCATTTT
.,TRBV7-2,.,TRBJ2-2,CASSPGLIDTGELFF,TGTGCCAGCAGCCCGGGACTTATTGACACCGGGGAGCTGTTTTTT
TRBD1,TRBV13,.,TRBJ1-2,CASSLLPGGHGYTF,TGTGCCAGCAGCTTACTCCCAGGGGGCCACGGCTACACCTTC
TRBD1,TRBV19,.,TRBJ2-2,CAVGQGIVELFF,TGTGCCGTGGGACAGGGTATAGTGGAGCTGTTTTTT
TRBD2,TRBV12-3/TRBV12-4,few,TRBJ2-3,CASSLGASGGVTQYF,TGTGCCAGCAGTTTGGGGGCTAGCGGGGGGGTCACGCAGTATTTT
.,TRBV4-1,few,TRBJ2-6,CASHASGANVLTF,TGCGCCAGTCATGCCTCTGGGGCCAACGTCCTGACTTTC
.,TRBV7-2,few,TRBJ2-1,CASSLTDRSGNEQFF,TGTGCCAGCAGCTTAACAGACAGGTCCGGCAATGAGCAGTTCTTC
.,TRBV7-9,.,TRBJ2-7,CASSLKNRVIGEQYF,TGTGCCAGCAGCTTAAAGAACAGGGTAATAGGCGAGCAGTACTTC
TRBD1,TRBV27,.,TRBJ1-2,CASSIGQGGRGYTF,TGTGCCAGCAGCATCGGACAGGGCGGGCGTGGCTACACCTTC
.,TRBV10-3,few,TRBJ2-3,CAISESRGALPDTQYF,TGTGCCATCAGCGAATCTCGGGGGGCCTTGCCAGATACGCAGTATTTT
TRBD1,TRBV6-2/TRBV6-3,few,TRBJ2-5,CASSSLQGIQETQYF,TGTGCCAGCAGTTCGCTACAGGGGATTCAAGAGACCCAGTACTTC
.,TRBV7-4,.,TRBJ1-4,CASSRRGANEKLFF,TGTGCCAGCAGCCGAAGGGGGGCCAATGAAAAACTGTTTTTT
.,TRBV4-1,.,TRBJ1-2,CASSQSKGTGSEGYTF,TGCGCCAGCAGCCAATCAAAAGGAACAGGGAGCGAAGGCTACACCTTC
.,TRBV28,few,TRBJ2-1,CARQQGGAYNEQFF,TGTGCCAGGCAACAGGGGGGGGCCTACAATGAGCAGTTCTTC
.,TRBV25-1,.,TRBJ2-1,CASSEVPQGFQFF,TGTGCCAGCAGTGAGGTGCCTCAGGGATTTCAGTTCTTC
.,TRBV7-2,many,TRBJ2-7,CASSLVGSGRTYEQYF,TGTGCCAGCAGCTTAGTTGGGTCAGGACGTACCTACGAGCAGTACTTC
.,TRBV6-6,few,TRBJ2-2,CASTFFAGQTLNTGELFF,TGTGCCAGCACCTTCTTTGCGGGACAAACCTTAAACACCGGGGAGCTGTTTTTT
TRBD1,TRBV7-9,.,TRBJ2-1,CASSFRDSYYNEQFF,TGTGCCAGCAGCTTCCGGGACAGCTACTACAATGAGCAGTTCTTC
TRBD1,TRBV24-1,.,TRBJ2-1,CATSDPLGQGYIDEQFF,TGTGCCACCAGTGATCCGTTGGGACAGGGGTATATCGATGAGCAGTTCTTC
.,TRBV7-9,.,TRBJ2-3,CVSSLEVGGDTQYF,TGTGTCAGCAGCTTAGAAGTAGGGGGAGATACGCAGTATTTT
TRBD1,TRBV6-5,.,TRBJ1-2,CASSYGHPLGQGYTF,TGTGCCAGCAGTTACGGGCACCCTTTGGGACAGGGCTACACCTTC
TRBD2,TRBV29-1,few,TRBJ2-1,CSVEATTSGNNEQFF,TGCAGCGTTGAAGCCACGACTAGCGGTAACAATGAGCAGTTCTTC
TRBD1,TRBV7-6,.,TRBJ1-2,CASSSRTGSSYGYTF,TGTGCCAGCAGCTCGAGGACAGGGAGTTCCTATGGCTACACCTTC
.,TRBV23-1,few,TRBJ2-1,CASMSLEPFEQFF,TGCGCCAGCATGTCCCTAGAGCCCTTTGAGCAGTTCTTC
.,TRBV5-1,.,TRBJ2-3,CASSLGESSDTQYF,TGCGCCAGCAGCTTGGGGGAAAGTTCAGATACGCAGTATTTT
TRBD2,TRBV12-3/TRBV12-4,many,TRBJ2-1,CASSSTILAGAYNEQFF,TGTGCCAGCAGTTCCACGATACTAGCGGGGGCTTACAATGAGCAGTTCTTC
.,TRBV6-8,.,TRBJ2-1,CASSFSIKNEQFF,TGTGCCAGCAGTTTTAGTATCAAAAATGAGCAGTTCTTC
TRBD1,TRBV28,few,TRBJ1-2,CASSFFSGTGYGYTF,TGTGCCAGCAGTTTCTTCTCCGGGACAGGGTATGGCTACACCTTC
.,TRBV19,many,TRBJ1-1,CASSIPGYTEAFF,TGTGCCAGTAGTATACCCGGGTACACTGAAGCTTTCTTT
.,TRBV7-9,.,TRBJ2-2,CASSLLWGTGELFF,TGTGCCAGCAGCCTTCTTTGGGGCACCGGGGAGCTGTTTTTT